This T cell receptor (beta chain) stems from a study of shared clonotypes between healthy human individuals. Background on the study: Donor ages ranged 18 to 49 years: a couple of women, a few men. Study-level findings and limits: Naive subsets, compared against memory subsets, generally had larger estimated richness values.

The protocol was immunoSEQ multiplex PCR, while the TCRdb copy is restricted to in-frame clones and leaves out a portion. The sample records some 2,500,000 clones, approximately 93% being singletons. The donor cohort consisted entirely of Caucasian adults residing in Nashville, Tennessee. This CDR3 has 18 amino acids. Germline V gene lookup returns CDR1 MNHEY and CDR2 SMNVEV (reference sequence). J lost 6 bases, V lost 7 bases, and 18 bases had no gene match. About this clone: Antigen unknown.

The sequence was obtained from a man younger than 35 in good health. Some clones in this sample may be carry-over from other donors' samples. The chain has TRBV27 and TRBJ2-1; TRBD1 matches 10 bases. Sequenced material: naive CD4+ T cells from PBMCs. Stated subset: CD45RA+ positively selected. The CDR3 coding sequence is TGTGCCAGCAACCCGGGACAGGGGACTCCTAGCGGCCTCAATGAGCAGTTCTTC. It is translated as CASNPGQGTPSGLNEQFF.